The sequence of this T cell receptor beta chain was determined in a study of blood T cell repertoires in COVID-19. Under the authors' procedure: Reference gene primer amplification in the assay estimated nucleated cell counts. The repertoire was sequenced with immunoSEQ multiplex PCR; TCRdb's copy has only in-frame clones and lacks some. Clone size and V and J calls were adopted from that table, with D and trimming inferred from the DNA. Of roughly 90,000 clones detected, 70% to 85% appear once; the ten largest clones hold under 3.5%. Followed longitudinally, the Seattle patients had been enrolled during active infection. The CDR3 covers 14 residues. Germline values: CDR1 GTSNPN, CDR2 SVGIG (reference sequence). V lost 3 bases to trimming and J lost 3 bases, with 12 bases between them.

What was sequenced was peripheral blood. The chain has TRBV30 and TRBJ1-5; D not resolved. This TCR derives from a woman of 80 years or more with COVID-19, enrolled during active disease. The CDR3 coding sequence is TGTGCCTGGAGAGGAGCAGAGTACAATCAGCCCCAGCATTTT. Its protein product is CAWRGAEYNQPQHF. The complete variable domain, with remaining parts taken from reference TRBV30 and TRBJ1-5, reads SQTIHQWPATLVQPVGSPLSLECTVEGTSNPNLYWYRQAAGRGLQLLFYSVGIGQISSEVPQNLSASRPQDRQFILSSKKLLLSDSGFYLCAWRGAEYNQPQHFGDGTRLSIL.